This section outlines one TCR beta chain sequence together with its context. Antigen unknown. Trimming cost V 1 base and J 5 bases; bases outside gene matches: 6. The CDR3 sequence is 16 residues long. Per germline, CDR1 DFQATT and CDR2 SNEGSKA (reference sequence). The sample comes from a study of identical twins. Using its own MiXCR run on the 5' RACE reads, TCRdb lists one record per CDR3 protein. The sample carries 450,000 to 650,000 distinct CDR3 sequences, 9.5% to 10% recorded once. Study results and caveats: A cross-sectional statistical analysis, not follow-up of the same donors, supported the conclusions.

The same data also went into a second study, on yellow fever vaccine responses in identical twins.

V is TRBV20-1 and J is TRBJ2-2, with TRBD1 matching 11 bases. The receptor was derived from a young woman in good health. Sequencing input: PBMCs. CDR3 residues: CSARAPGTGGTGELFF. The DNA for the CDR3 is TGCAGTGCTAGAGCCCCCGGGACAGGGGGGACCGGGGAGCTGTTTTTT.